This T cell receptor beta chain was identified during a study of shared clonotypes between healthy human individuals. Across the whole study: The cohort comprised a couple of women and a few men. Their ages spanned 18 to 49 years.

Study findings and constraints: Non-shared clonotypes displayed generation probabilities falling below those of clonotypes present in all four donors. Even with large depth, rarefaction showed that sorted-subset sequencing was incomplete. Sharing across a handful of donors was seen in roughly 5% of naive CD4 clonotypes.

This CDR3 has 15 amino acids. V was clipped by 4 bases and J by 4 bases; unmatched bases: 5. Germline CDR1 SGHVS, CDR2 FQNEAQ. The assay was immunoSEQ multiplex PCR, and TCRdb's table has in-frame clones only and misses some. The data show around 2,000,000 clones, less than 95% seen once. Terminally differentiated effector memory CD45RA+ cells were excluded from the naive CD8 cells, which were CD45RO-negative and positively selected for CCR7. Worth noting for this clone: Its antigen remains unidentified.

The receptor was isolated from a young man in good health. The sample consisted of naive CD8+ T cells sorted from blood. The chain recombines TRBV7-8 with TRBJ2-1; 9 bases agree with TRBD2. This chain's CDR3 is CASSSGTSRYNEQFF. The CDR3 region has the DNA TGTGCCAGCAGCTCCGGGACTAGCAGATACAATGAGCAGTTCTTC.